These 4 T cell receptor beta chains were all obtained from the same sample, sequenced in a study of blood T cell repertoires in COVID-19. TCRdb keeps only in-frame clones here, not all; method: immunoSEQ multiplex PCR. The sample lists a few hundred thousand clones, approximately 85% occurring once. The sequenced sample consisted of peripheral blood. These receptors came from a human donor in a cohort sampled during active COVID-19.

The V and J genes are TRBV7-9 and TRBJ2-7; D is perhaps TRBD2 (5 bases). The CDR3 covers 15 residues. Germline CDR1 SEHNR, CDR2 FQNEAQ (reference sequence). V was clipped by 4 bases and J by 5 bases, with 18 bases between them. The CDR3 here is CASSYYSGLRDEQYF. The CDR3 coding sequence is TGTGCCAGCAGCTACTACAGCGGTCTCCGGGACGAGCAGTACTTC.

This clone was seen just once. The V gene is TRBV19, the J gene TRBJ1-5, with 10 bases that match TRBD1. Looked up from germline, CDR1 is LNHDA and CDR2 is SQIVND (reference sequence). The CDR3 is 14 amino acids. With V trimmed by 5 bases and J by 7 bases, 5 bases remained unmatched. CDR3: CASSPDRGTQPQHF. DNA of the CDR3: TGTGCCAGTAGTCCGGACAGGGGGACACAGCCCCAGCATTTT.

This rearrangement joins TRBV12-3 or TRBV12-4 to TRBJ1-2; weak D call: TRBD1 (5 bases). Trimming cost V 3 bases and J 8 bases, with 10 bases left between them. The CDR3 covers 12 residues. CDR3 loop: CASSFSGEGYTF. CDR3 sequence (DNA): TGTGCCAGCAGTTTTTCGGGGGAAGGCTACACCTTC.

The chain combines TRBV7-9 with TRBJ2-7, with TRBD2 matching 13 bases. The V and J ends lost 4 bases and 5 bases, in that order; junction bases with no gene match: 2. This CDR3 has 14 residues. The V gene's germline CDR1 is SEHNR and CDR2 FQNEAQ (reference sequence). The DNA of the CDR3 is TGTGCCAGCAGCTCGGGACTAGCGGGGCACGAGCAGTACTTC. Protein product: CASSSGLAGHEQYF.